A single sample gave rise to the 13 T cell receptor beta chains below, sequenced in a study of T cell clonality in common variable immunodeficiency. Whole-study findings and limits: Fewer deletions and N-nucleotide insertions were reportedly seen in common variable immunodeficiency TCR beta sequences.

No antigens are known for them. Here immunoSEQ multiplex PCR was the method, and the copy in TCRdb shows in-frame clones only, minus some. The sample has about 19,000 clones, none seen only once. The sequenced sample consisted of peripheral blood mononuclear cells. The receptors were sampled from a human donor with common variable immunodeficiency.

This clone was counted between two and nine times. The read halts 3 residues ahead of the CDR3 end, with the missing end drawn from the germline J gene. This sequence joins TRBV7-7 and TRBJ2-5; perhaps TRBD1 as D (6 bases). The CDR3 is 16 residues long. The V and J ends lost 1 base and 4 bases respectively, with 16 bases between them. Germline loops: CDR1 SSHAT, CDR2 FNYEAQ (reference sequence). CDR3 in amino acids: CASSLVSGAFVETQYF. The CDR3 DNA, read in part, is TGTGCCAGCAGCTTAGTTTCAGGGGCTTTTGTAGAGACC. Full variable domain (missing parts from reference TRBV7-7 and TRBJ2-5): GAGVSQSPRYKVTKRGQDVTLRCDPISSHATLYWYQQALGQGPEFLTYFNYEAQPDKSGLPSDRFSAERPEGSISTLTIQRTEQRDSAMYRCASSLVSGAFVETQYFGPGTRLLVL.

This clone was seen at least ten times. The DNA ends 3 residues before the CDR3 does, and the rest of the CDR3 is filled in from the germline J gene. The chain couples TRBV6-2 or TRBV6-3 to TRBJ2-1, with no clear D. CDR1 is MNHEY, CDR2 SVGEGT, per germline. CDR3 length: 14 residues. The V and J ends lost 0 bases and 4 bases respectively, with 7 bases between them. The sequenced part of the CDR3 DNA is TGTGCCAGCAGTTACTCGACACCATACAATGAG. Translation: CASSYSTPYNE. The whole CDR3 protein is CASSYSTPYNEQFF.

This clone was seen a handful of times. Coverage ceases 3 residues before the CDR3 finishes, and the germline J gene fills in the end. V usage is TRBV7-9 and J usage is TRBJ1-3, with D possibly being TRBD1 (5 bases). Per germline, CDR1 SEHNR and CDR2 FQNEAQ (reference sequence). This CDR3 contains 15 residues. The V gene lost 5 bases and the J gene lost 2 bases, with 13 bases spanning the gap. CDR3 protein: CASSPTVRAGNTIYF. The CDR3 bases that were read are TGTGCCAGCAGCCCAACCGTCAGGGCTGGAAACACC.

This clone was counted at least ten times. The read ends 3 residues early relative to the CDR3; the germline J gene fills the gap. The V call is TRBV30, the J call TRBJ2-1; D is unresolved. Per the germline V gene, CDR1 is GTSNPN and CDR2 is SVGIG (reference sequence). Trimming stripped 2 bases from V and 4 bases from J, with 6 bases between. CDR3 length: 12 residues. The sequenced CDR3 bases are TGTGCCTGGAGTATCACATACAATGAG. It yields the protein CAWSITYNE. The whole CDR3 reads CAWSITYNEQFF.

As for this clone: The read halts 3 residues ahead of the CDR3 end, with the missing end drawn from the germline J gene. The chain uses TRBV30 and TRBJ2-1; 7 positions match TRBD2. The J segment lost 7 bases and the V segment lost 2 bases, leaving 11 bases of the junction unmatched. Germline CDR1 and CDR2: GTSNPN and SVGIG (reference sequence). This CDR3 spans 15 amino acids. CDR3 amino acids: CAWSRGIAGGNEQFF. The CDR3 DNA, read in part, is TGTGCCTGGAGTCGGGGAATAGCGGGTGGAAATGAG.

This clone has only a few counts. The DNA ends 3 residues before the CDR3 does, and the rest of the CDR3 is filled in from the germline J gene. The rearrangement joins TRBV20-1 to TRBJ2-7, with 9 nucleotides matching TRBD2. Germline values: CDR1 DFQATT, CDR2 SNEGSKA (reference sequence). V trimming: 2 bases; J trimming: 3 bases; junction bases outside the gene matches: 5. CDR3 length equals 14 residues. Incomplete CDR3 DNA: TGCAGTGCTAGAAAATTAGCGGGAGACTACGAG. Encoded protein: CSARKLAGDYE. The whole CDR3 sequence reads CSARKLAGDYEQYF.

As for this clone: Read coverage stops 3 residues before the CDR3 terminus; the germline J gene supplies the remainder. The chain carries TRBV18 and TRBJ2-7, with D possibly TRBD2 on 6 matching bases. The CDR3 sequence is 15 residues long. V lost 1 base, J lost 4 bases, and 14 bases lay in between. Germline CDR1 and CDR2: KGHSH and LQKENI. CDR3 sequence reads: CASSPQGPGGYEQYF. The covered CDR3 bases are TGTGCCAGCTCACCACAGGGCCCTGGGGGGTACGAG.

This clone was detected a few times. The observed sequence ends 3 residues before the CDR3 terminus, with the missing tail filled in from the germline J gene. This rearrangement joins TRBV11-2 to TRBJ2-1; D is uncertain. Germline lookup yields CDR1 SGHAT and CDR2 FQNNGV. Trimming shortened V by 4 bases and J by 4 bases, and 11 bases separated the two germline ends. This CDR3 region has 14 residues. The covered CDR3 bases are TGTGCCAGCAGCTATCCTAGACGGTACAATGAG. Translating gives CASSYPRRYNE. The complete CDR3 reads CASSYPRRYNEQFF.

This clone was seen a few times. The read halts 3 residues ahead of the CDR3 end, with the missing end drawn from the germline J gene. V gene TRBV5-6 combines with J gene TRBJ1-5; D perhaps matches TRBD1 (5 bases). From germline, CDR1 is SGHDT and CDR2 YYEEEE. The CDR3 is 13 amino acids. Trimming removed 2 bases from V and 4 bases from J, with 7 bases in between. The CDR3: CASSFSGNQPQHF. CDR3 DNA, as far as it was read: TGTGCCAGCAGCTTTTCAGGGAATCAGCCC.

This clone was recorded many times. One end of the junction is discordant with germline, which a read error may explain. Read coverage stops 3 residues before the CDR3 terminus; the germline J gene supplies the remainder. The chain couples TRBV4-2 to TRBJ2-5; D gene unclear. The CDR3 is 15 amino acids. Germline values: CDR1 LGHNA, CDR2 YNFKEQ. The CDR3 is CASSQDGGHQETQYF. The part of the CDR3 DNA that was read is TGCGCCAGCAGCCAAGATGGTGGGCACCAAGAGACC.

A remark on this clone: The missing CDR3 end, 3 residues past where the read stops, is filled in from the germline J gene. The V gene is TRBV30, the J gene TRBJ2-7; a possible D gene is TRBD1 (6 bases). Germline CDR1 is GTSNPN and CDR2 is SVGIG (reference sequence). The CDR3 length is 14 residues. The V end lost 2 bases, the J end lost 5 bases, and 16 bases lay between the germline ends. The CDR3 is CAWSYTGFEDEQYF. The sequenced CDR3 bases are TGTGCCTGGAGTTATACAGGGTTTGAGGACGAG.

This clone was seen a handful of times. The CDR3 is cut off 3 residues early in the read; its end comes from the germline J gene. The chain carries TRBV7-8 and TRBJ1-1; D is perhaps TRBD1 (6 bases). CDR3 length: 13 residues. V was trimmed by 5 bases and J by 7 bases, leaving 14 bases between them. The germline gives CDR1 SGHVS, CDR2 FQNEAQ. CDR3 sequence: CASSIQQGREAFF. The DNA read from the CDR3 is TGTGCCAGCAGCATCCAGCAGGGGCGTGAA. Combining the CDR3 with reference TRBV7-8 and TRBJ1-1 gives the whole variable domain GAGVSQSPRYKVAKRGQDVALRCDPISGHVSLFWYQQALGQGPEFLTYFQNEAQLDKSGLPSDRFFAERPEGSVSTLKIQRTQQEDSAVYLCASSIQQGREAFFGQGTRLTVV.

This clone was detected ten times or more. The read falls 3 residues short of the CDR3 end, and the missing part is taken from the germline J gene. The rearrangement joins TRBV18 to TRBJ1-1; TRBD1 matches 9 bases. The germline CDR1 and CDR2 sequences are KGHSH and LQKENI. This CDR3 is built from 15 residues. The sequenced CDR3 bases are TGTGCCAGCTCAACGAACACCGGGACAGGGCTGTAT. Translation: CASSTNTGTGLY. The whole CDR3 sequence is CASSTNTGTGLYAFF.